This TCR beta chain stems from a study of blood T cells in healthy people across ages. There are a few counts of this clonotype. As yet, its antigen is unknown. Germline V gene data show CDR1 as MNHEY and CDR2 as SVGAGI. The length of the CDR3 is 15 residues. V lost 6 bases to trimming and J lost 2 bases, with 16 bases between them. A second PCR of 7 to 11 cycles used a sample-barcoded 5' primer and a J-beta primer mix. From the 5' RACE reads, TCRdb called clonotypes with MiXCR, one entry per CDR3 protein. Among 750,000 or so distinct CDR3 sequences, roughly 25% were seen once, and the ten largest hold more than 8%. The donors, aged roughly 6 to 100, were healthy Caucasians from Russia. Study-level points and caveats: With donor CMV status unknown, expanded clonotype changes were possibly confounded. Per million T cells, the diversity of TCR beta decreased roughly linearly as age advanced.

Another study also made use of these data, one on T cells of mothers and their children. That report adds: Mothers and children who were related shared slightly more overlap than unrelated pairs, but not significantly more.

The chain carries TRBV6-5 and TRBJ2-5; D not certain. The clonotype originates from a boy younger than 18 in good health. The sequencing input was blood. The CDR3 DNA reads as TGTGCCAGCAGACCCCAGAGGTGGCCTCAAGAGACCCAGTACTTC. Encoded protein: CASRPQRWPQETQYF.